Reported below is one T cell receptor (beta chain). CDR3 size: 14 residues. V lost 7 bases and J 0 bases, leaving 10 bases between the germline ends. Germline assignment: CDR1 ENHRY and CDR2 SYGVKD. The data belong to a study of cytomegalovirus exposure and HLA in healthy donors. PCR used 60 Vbeta primers and 13 Jbeta primers. Repertoires were generated with immunoSEQ multiplex PCR, while TCRdb's copy carries only in-frame clones and drops some. Counted here are about 200,000 clones, almost 85% occurring once; the ten biggest clones make up 2% to 2.5%. Sequenced input: PBMCs. The sequence came from a woman in her forties or fifties in good health and CMV-seronegative. The genes are TRBV10-3 and TRBJ2-1, with a possible D match to TRBD2 (5 bases). Here the CDR3 DNA reads TGTGCCATCATGGCGGGCAGCTCCTACAATGAGCAGTTCTTC. Translated: CAIMAGSSYNEQFF.